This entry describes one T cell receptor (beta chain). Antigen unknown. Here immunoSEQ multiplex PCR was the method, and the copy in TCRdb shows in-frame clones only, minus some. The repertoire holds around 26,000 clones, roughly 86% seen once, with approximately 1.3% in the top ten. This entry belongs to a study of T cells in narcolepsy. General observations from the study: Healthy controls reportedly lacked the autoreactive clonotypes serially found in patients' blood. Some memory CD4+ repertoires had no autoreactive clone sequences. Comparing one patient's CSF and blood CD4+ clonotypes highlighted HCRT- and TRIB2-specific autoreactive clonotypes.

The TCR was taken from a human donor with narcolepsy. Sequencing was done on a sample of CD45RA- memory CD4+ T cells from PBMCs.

The CDR3 nucleotides read TGTGCCAGCAGCTTAGGCAGACTAGCCCTTAATCAAGATACGCAGTATTTT. Its translation is CASSLGRLALNQDTQYF. This sequence joins TRBV7-9 and TRBJ2-3; TRBD2 matches at 7 bases. V shed 1 base, J shed 5 bases, and the junction held 12 bases outside the gene matches. The CDR3 has 17 residues. Looked up from germline, CDR1 is SEHNR and CDR2 is FQNEAQ (reference sequence).